Listed here are 21 T cell receptor beta chains from one sample, sequenced in a study of shared clonotypes between healthy human individuals. This table comes from immunoSEQ multiplex PCR, and its TCRdb copy is limited to in-frame clones, with some not included. This sample has 2 million to 2.5 million clones, with more than 90% found just once. Sequencing was carried out using naive CD4+ T cells sorted from blood. Subset in this sample: CD45RA+ positively selected. The receptors come from a young man in good health.

The CDR3 sequence is CSAHNRDSYGYTF. The CDR3 DNA is TGCAGCGCACATAACCGGGACAGCTATGGCTACACCTTC. This chain links TRBV29-1 with TRBJ1-2, with 7 bases matching TRBD1. The V gene end was trimmed by 7 bases and the J gene end by 4 bases; junction bases not matched to a gene: 9. The CDR3 has 13 residues. CDR1 is SQVTM, CDR2 ANQGSEA, per germline.

About this clone itself: The identical CDR3 is also encoded by other nucleotide sequences in the sample. V is TRBV5-8 and J is TRBJ1-2, with D possibly matching TRBD1 (6 bases). In germline, CDR1 is SGHTS, CDR2 YDEGEE. The CDR3 has 13 amino acids. Trimming left V 2 bases short and J 2 bases short, with 7 bases between. In DNA form, the CDR3 reads TGTGCCAGCAGCTTCGACAGGAACTATGGCTACACCTTC. This sequence encodes CASSFDRNYGYTF.

The chain has TRBV10-3 and TRBJ2-7; D is undetermined. V was cut by 4 bases and J by 5 bases, with 9 bases left in between. CDR3 length: 12 amino acids. Looked up from germline, CDR1 is ENHRY and CDR2 is SYGVKD. The CDR3 loop reads CAISGSQNEQYF. CDR3 nucleotide sequence: TGTGCCATCAGTGGAAGTCAAAACGAGCAGTACTTC.

V and J are TRBV19 and TRBJ1-1; TRBD1 agrees at 11 bases. The CDR3 spans 16 residues. V trimming: 5 bases; J trimming: 4 bases; junction bases outside the gene matches: 9. The germline CDR1 and CDR2 sequences are LNHDA and SQIVND (reference sequence). The CDR3 sequence: CASSRGQGAVGTEAFF. Here the CDR3 DNA reads TGTGCCAGTAGTCGCGGACAGGGGGCCGTCGGCACTGAAGCTTTCTTT.

A word on this clone: The same CDR3 arises from other DNA sequences in this sample as well. The rearrangement links TRBV7-2 to TRBJ2-4; tentatively, D is TRBD2 (6 bases). Germline V gives CDR1 SGHTA, CDR2 FQGNSA. The CDR3 is 16 residues long. V gave up 0 bases and J gave up 1 base, with 10 bases separating them. In nucleotides, the CDR3 is TGTGCCAGCAGCTTAGCGTGGGCGGGGGCCAAAAACATTCAGTACTTC. Amino acid sequence: CASSLAWAGAKNIQYF.

This clone was observed a single time. The chain is built from TRBV19 and TRBJ2-2; 8 nucleotides agree with TRBD1. CDR1 is LNHDA and CDR2 is SQIVND in the germline V gene (reference sequence). The trim removed 4 bases at V and 5 bases at J, leaving 12 bases unmatched. The CDR3 sequence is 17 residues long. CDR3 DNA sequence: TGTGCCAGTAGTACCTCTGGACAGGGCACAGGGACCGGGGAGCTGTTTTTT. This sequence encodes CASSTSGQGTGTGELFF.

This chain connects TRBV5-1 to TRBJ2-7; 7 bases are a match to TRBD1. With V trimmed by 0 bases and J by 4 bases, 4 bases remained unmatched. The CDR3 spans 14 residues. Germline assignment: CDR1 SGHRS and CDR2 YFSETQ. The DNA of the CDR3 is TGCGCCAGCAGCTTGGGGGGACAGATGTACGAGCAGTACTTC. Translation gives CASSLGGQMYEQYF. The variable domain in full, completed from reference TRBV5-1 and TRBJ2-7, reads KAGVTQTPRYLIKTRGQQVTLSCSPISGHRSVSWYQQTPGQGLQFLFEYFSETQRNKGNFPGRFSGRQFSNSRSEMNVSTLELGDSALYLCASSLGGQMYEQYFGPGTRLTVT.

The gene calls are TRBV4-3 and TRBJ1-1, with D uncertain. Germline CDR1 and CDR2: LGHNA and YSLEER. This CDR3 has 17 residues. The V end lost 1 base, the J end lost 2 bases, and 17 bases lay between the germline ends. The CDR3 DNA is TGCGCCAGCAGCCAAGTTTGGGAGGAAACCCTTAACACTGAAGCTTTCTTT. It yields the protein CASSQVWEETLNTEAFF.

V gene TRBV11-2 combines with J gene TRBJ2-3, with D unresolved. This CDR3 contains 14 residues. Germline assignment: CDR1 SGHAT and CDR2 FQNNGV. Trimming shortened V by 5 bases and J by 2 bases, and 11 bases separated the two germline ends. The CDR3 DNA reads TGTGCCAGCAGCCCCCGACTCTCCACAGATACGCAGTATTTT. Its translation: CASSPRLSTDTQYF.

This chain joins TRBV25-1 and TRBJ2-5, with 7 bases fitting TRBD2. V was pared by 6 bases and J by 4 bases, with 11 bases of the junction left unmatched. The CDR3 runs 15 residues. The germline gives CDR1 MGHDK, CDR2 SYGVNS. Here the CDR3 DNA reads TGTGCCAGCAGCCCGTGGGGGGGAGTCGGAGAGACCCAGTACTTC. Its translation is CASSPWGGVGETQYF.

For this clone: This specimen includes other DNA sequences encoding the same CDR3. The chain couples TRBV10-3 to TRBJ2-7, with 7 bases lining up with TRBD2. Germline V gene data show CDR1 as ENHRY and CDR2 as SYGVKD. V gave up 0 bases and J gave up 2 bases; unmatched junction bases: 4. The length of the CDR3 is 15 residues. The CDR3 region has the DNA TGTGCCATCAGTGAGTCCGGGACTACTACCTACGAGCAGTACTTC. Amino acids: CAISESGTTTYEQYF.

The chain has TRBV4-1 and TRBJ1-1, with D uncertain. This CDR3 has 13 amino acids. Trimming took 5 bases from V and 4 from J, leaving 11 bases between them. CDR1 is MGHRA, CDR2 YSYEKL, per germline. The CDR3 sequence is CASSVAGPTEAFF. The CDR3, as DNA: TGCGCCAGCAGCGTCGCAGGCCCCACTGAAGCTTTCTTT.

As concerns this clone: The same CDR3 also results from other DNA sequences found in this sample. The chain links TRBV27 to TRBJ2-3, with 10 bases matching TRBD2. This CDR3 is built from 15 residues. The germline V gene encodes CDR1 MNHEY and CDR2 SMNVEV (reference sequence). The ends lost 3 bases at V and 1 base at J; junction bases unmatched: 1. The CDR3 spells CASSFLAGGTDTQYF. In nucleotides, the CDR3 is TGTGCCAGCAGTTTCCTAGCGGGGGGCACAGATACGCAGTATTTT.

The chain uses TRBV6-1 and TRBJ2-5, with D perhaps TRBD1 (6 bases). This CDR3 spans 15 amino acids. Germline V gives CDR1 MNHNS, CDR2 SASEGT. Between the trimmed V and J ends, which lost 2 bases and 7 bases, there was a span of 17 bases. CDR3 loop: CASSEMAQGAGTQYF. The CDR3 nucleotides are TGTGCCAGCAGTGAAATGGCACAGGGTGCGGGGACCCAGTACTTC.

The V and J genes are TRBV5-1 and TRBJ1-1; no firm D call. The V end was cut by 5 bases, the J end by 4 bases, with 18 bases between. Per germline, CDR1 SGHRS and CDR2 YFSETQ. This CDR3 contains 15 residues. CDR3 nucleotide sequence: TGCGCCAGCAGTGGGATGGGAGCTAAGGGCACTGAAGCTTTCTTT. Residues: CASSGMGAKGTEAFF.

V and J are TRBV7-3 and TRBJ2-6, with D unresolved. Deletions cut 5 bases from V and 1 base from J, with 3 bases between. The CDR3 extends over 13 amino acids. Germline CDR1 SGHTA, CDR2 FQGTGA. CDR3 DNA sequence: TGTGCCAGCAGCGTTTCTGGGGCCAACGTCCTGACTTTC. As protein: CASSVSGANVLTF. The full variable domain, in which reference TRBV7-3 and TRBJ2-6 provide the parts outside the CDR3, is GAGVSQTPSNKVTEKGKYVELRCDPISGHTALYWYRQSLGQGPEFLIYFQGTGAADDSGLPNDRFFAVRPEGSVSTLKIQRTERGDSAVYLCASSVSGANVLTFGAGSRLTVL.

V is TRBV28 and J is TRBJ2-3; 7 bases fit TRBD2. Germline V gene lookup returns CDR1 MDHEN and CDR2 SYDVKM. The CDR3 sequence is 15 residues long. V dropped 8 bases and J dropped 3; count of bases not matched to a gene: 11. CDR3 protein: CASGETGTTTDTQYF. CDR3 nucleotides: TGTGCCAGCGGAGAGACCGGGACTACTACAGATACGCAGTATTTT.

On this clone: Distinct nucleotide sequences in the sample also encode this CDR3. The J gene is TRBJ2-7, the V gene TRBV7-2, with 10 nucleotides matching TRBD2. Looked up from germline, CDR1 is SGHTA and CDR2 is FQGNSA. Unmatched junction bases numbered 7, after V lost 5 bases and J lost 6 bases. There are 14 residues in the CDR3. DNA of the CDR3: TGTGCCAGCAGCCTCGCTAGCGGGAGTGGCGAGCAGTACTTC. This translates into CASSLASGSGEQYF.

Regarding this clone: In the same sample, other DNA sequences code for this CDR3. This sequence joins TRBV5-1 and TRBJ2-3; 7 positions agree with TRBD1. J was trimmed by 0 bases and V by 0 bases; bases with no gene match: 4. The CDR3 runs 16 residues. Germline CDR1 is SGHRS and CDR2 is YFSETQ. The CDR3 coding sequence is TGCGCCAGCAGCTTGGGGGACAGTACTAGCACAGATACGCAGTATTTT. Protein sequence: CASSLGDSTSTDTQYF.

V is TRBV30 and J is TRBJ2-1; D uncertain. The germline CDR1 and CDR2 sequences are GTSNPN and SVGIG (reference sequence). The CDR3 consists of 13 residues. Trimming took off 2 bases at V and 6 bases at J, with 11 bases between the two ends. CDR3 protein: CAWSKVHPNEQFF. The CDR3 DNA sequence: TGTGCCTGGAGTAAGGTACACCCCAATGAGCAGTTCTTC.

This chain connects TRBV6-6 to TRBJ1-2, with no clear D. The CDR3 is 16 amino acids. Per the germline V gene, CDR1 is MNHNY and CDR2 is SVGAGI (reference sequence). V was shortened by 4 bases and J by 5 bases, with 20 bases between the two germline ends. The CDR3 reads CASSSGRFVAEYGYTF. CDR3 in DNA: TGTGCCAGCAGTTCCGGCCGGTTCGTGGCGGAGTATGGCTACACCTTC.